These 29 T cell receptor beta chains were all obtained from the same sample, sequenced in a study of T-cell memory formation after mild COVID-19. TCRdb ran MiXCR on the 5' RACE reads and lists one entry per CDR3 protein. The data hold about 560,000 distinct CDR3 sequences, with about 20% observed a single time. The sample comprised PBMCs or a T cell subset sorted from them (not recorded which). These receptors originate from an adult woman who had mild COVID-19 (a few samples of this study predate the infection). Cell type and time point are not known.

This clonotype has only a few counts. The rearrangement joins TRBV12-3 or TRBV12-4 to TRBJ1-6, with D unresolved. V lost 4 bases and J 4 bases, leaving 14 bases between the germline ends. The length of the CDR3 is 16 residues. This chain's CDR3 is CASSWVLGEYNSPLHF. As DNA, the CDR3 is TGTGCCAGCAGTTGGGTCTTGGGCGAGTATAATTCACCCCTCCACTTT.

This clonotype was counted only a few times. This chain connects TRBV18 to TRBJ1-1, with TRBD1 matching over 7 bases. This CDR3 is 15 amino acids long. The V and J ends lost 5 bases and 8 bases, in that order; junction bases with no gene match: 14. CDR1 and CDR2 from the germline V gene are KGHSH and LQKENI. CDR3 bases: TGTGCCAGCTCAACACGGACAGGCAGTCGCGGGGAAGCTTTCTTT. Translated: CASSTRTGSRGEAFF.

This clonotype occurred a few times. The J gene is TRBJ1-6, the V gene TRBV7-2; D not resolved. Germline assignment: CDR1 SGHTA and CDR2 FQGNSA. This CDR3 is 17 amino acids long. The V and J ends lost 0 bases and 8 bases respectively, with 17 bases between them. This chain's CDR3 is CASSLAASLRFHSPLHF. The CDR3, as DNA: TGTGCCAGCAGCTTAGCAGCCAGTTTGAGGTTTCATTCACCCCTCCACTTT.

Only a few counts were recorded for this clonotype. The chain links TRBV7-2 to TRBJ2-1; 10 bases align to TRBD2. V was clipped by 0 bases and J by 6 bases; unmatched bases: 8. The CDR3 covers 17 residues. Germline-derived CDR1 and CDR2 are SGHTA and FQGNSA. CDR3 nucleotides: TGTGCCAGCAGCTTAGCGTGGCTAGCGGGAGTGGGCAATGAGCAGTTCTTC. As protein: CASSLAWLAGVGNEQFF.

The chain combines TRBV5-1 with TRBJ1-1, with D perhaps TRBD1 (5 bases). Per the germline V gene, CDR1 is SGHRS and CDR2 is YFSETQ. Between the trimmed V and J ends, which lost 0 bases and 4 bases, there was a span of 13 bases. This CDR3 spans 15 amino acids. CDR3 sequence reads: CASSLERGGVTEAFF. CDR3 DNA sequence: TGCGCCAGCAGCTTGGAAAGGGGAGGGGTCACTGAAGCTTTCTTT. The variable domain in full, completed from reference TRBV5-1 and TRBJ1-1, reads KAGVTQTPRYLIKTRGQQVTLSCSPISGHRSVSWYQQTPGQGLQFLFEYFSETQRNKGNFPGRFSGRQFSNSRSEMNVSTLELGDSALYLCASSLERGGVTEAFFGQGTRLTVV.

This clonotype was detected only a few times. This chain uses TRBV19 with TRBJ2-7, with 14 bases fitting TRBD2. V shed 5 bases and J 4 bases; nucleotides not matched to a gene: 7. This CDR3 has 16 residues. CDR1 and CDR2 from the germline V gene are LNHDA and SQIVND (reference sequence). CDR3 in amino acids: CASSWTGTSGSYEQYF. CDR3 DNA sequence: TGTGCCAGTAGTTGGACCGGGACTAGCGGGAGTTACGAGCAGTACTTC.

This chain connects TRBV4-3 to TRBJ2-3; TRBD2 matches 7 bases. Germline V gives CDR1 LGHNA, CDR2 YSLEER. Germline trimming cut 0 bases from V and 5 bases from J; bases unmatched to any gene: 8. The CDR3 is 16 residues long. The chain's CDR3 is CASSQEVAGVVDTQYF. The CDR3 DNA reads TGCGCCAGCAGCCAAGAAGTTGCGGGAGTGGTAGATACGCAGTATTTT.

V gene TRBV5-1 combines with J gene TRBJ1-2; D might be TRBD1 (5 bases). This CDR3 is 13 amino acids long. V shed 0 bases and J shed 8 bases, with 11 bases lying between them. CDR1 SGHRS and CDR2 YFSETQ come from the germline V gene. The CDR3 nucleotides read TGCGCCAGCAGCTTGGGCCAGGGTCACGGCTACACCTTC. Amino acids: CASSLGQGHGYTF.

This clonotype showed up many times. The chain links TRBV6-6 to TRBJ1-1; D is unresolved. The CDR3 has 14 amino acids. Trimming removed 2 bases from V and 4 bases from J, with 11 bases in between. Germline CDR1 reads MNHNY; CDR2 reads SVGAGI (reference sequence). The CDR3 is CASSYAVGVTEAFF. The CDR3 DNA follows: TGTGCCAGCAGTTACGCAGTGGGCGTCACTGAAGCTTTCTTT.

The V gene is TRBV5-1, the J gene TRBJ2-7, with TRBD1 matching over 10 bases. With V trimmed by 4 bases and J by 1 base, 2 bases remained unmatched. This CDR3 has 14 residues. From germline, CDR1 is SGHRS and CDR2 YFSETQ. The CDR3 DNA is TGCGCCAGCAGCGGGGACAGGGGATCCTACGAGCAGTACTTC. Protein: CASSGDRGSYEQYF.

The V and J genes are TRBV6-2 or TRBV6-3 and TRBJ2-7; 10 bases fit TRBD2. V gave up 6 bases and J gave up 2 bases; unmatched junction bases: 7. Germline V gene data show CDR1 as MNHEY and CDR2 as SVGEGT. The CDR3 covers 15 residues. The CDR3 here is CASSPGLARPYEQYF. In DNA, the CDR3 is TGTGCCAGCAGCCCGGGACTAGCGAGACCCTACGAGCAGTACTTC.

This clonotype was counted only a few times. The chain carries TRBV5-4 and TRBJ2-7; D may be TRBD2 (5 bases). Trimming pared 3 bases from V and 4 bases from J, leaving 14 bases between. Germline assignment: CDR1 SGHNT and CDR2 YYREEE (reference sequence). The CDR3 is 14 residues long. The CDR3 is CASSSQMGDYEQYF. CDR3 sequence (DNA): TGTGCCAGCAGCTCGCAGATGGGAGATTACGAGCAGTACTTC.

The table lists this clonotype with many counts. This rearrangement joins TRBV7-9 to TRBJ2-2; the D is unclear. The germline V and J ends were trimmed by 1 base and 6 bases, with 12 bases remaining between them. Germline lookup yields CDR1 SEHNR and CDR2 FQNEAQ (reference sequence). This CDR3 region has 15 residues. The CDR3 sequence is CASSLDGIRSGELFF. CDR3 nucleotides: TGTGCCAGCAGCTTAGATGGAATTAGATCCGGGGAGCTGTTTTTT.

The CDR3, as DNA: TGCGCCAGCAGCTTGAGTGGCGGGGGAATTCGGGAAGCTTTCTTT. As protein: CASSLSGGGIREAFF. The V gene is TRBV5-1, the J gene TRBJ1-1; the D gene is possibly TRBD1 (5 bases). This CDR3 is built from 15 residues. From germline, CDR1 is SGHRS and CDR2 YFSETQ. Trimming stripped 1 base from V and 8 bases from J, with 18 bases between.

V gene TRBV7-9 combines with J gene TRBJ1-4; TRBD1 aligns across 7 bases. J was trimmed by 4 bases and V by 5 bases; bases with no gene match: 7. CDR1 is SEHNR, CDR2 FQNEAQ, per germline (reference sequence). This CDR3 contains 15 residues. As DNA, the CDR3 is TGTGCCAGCAGCGTCGGGGGACAGTATAATGAAAAACTGTTTTTT. It encodes CASSVGGQYNEKLFF.

The rearrangement links TRBV20-1 to TRBJ2-7; D might be TRBD1 or TRBD2, each matching 5 bases. Trimming removed 0 bases at V and 4 bases at J, with 13 bases between. This CDR3 is 14 amino acids long. The germline CDR1 and CDR2 sequences are DFQATT and SNEGSKA (reference sequence). CDR3 coding DNA: TGCAGTGCTAGAGATCTGAGGGGTTCGTACGAGCAGTACTTC. Translated, it gives CSARDLRGSYEQYF.

This clonotype was detected a few times. This chain connects TRBV4-1 to TRBJ1-2; no reliable D call. Per germline, CDR1 MGHRA and CDR2 YSYEKL. This CDR3 has 13 residues. Trimming left V 4 bases short and J 6 bases short, with 12 bases between. The CDR3 spells CASSLRGYDGYTF. The CDR3, as DNA: TGCGCCAGCAGCCTTCGGGGATACGATGGCTACACCTTC.

In this sample, this clonotype turned up a few times. The chain carries TRBV7-9 and TRBJ2-1; D unclear. The CDR3 consists of 17 residues. Trimming stripped 1 base from V and 9 bases from J, with 22 bases between. Germline V CDR1 and CDR2: SEHNR, FQNEAQ (reference sequence). In DNA form, the CDR3 reads TGTGCCAGCAGCTTAGTTGGACCCATTAGCCGGAAGCCTGAGCAGTTCTTC. It codes for CASSLVGPISRKPEQFF.

This clonotype was recorded at least ten times. This rearrangement joins TRBV20-1 to TRBJ1-1, with a possible D match to TRBD1 (5 bases). The germline CDR1 and CDR2 sequences are DFQATT and SNEGSKA (reference sequence). The ends were cut back, 5 bases at V and 1 base at J, with 8 bases in the middle. The CDR3 extends over 12 amino acids. CDR3 sequence: CSARTGNTEAFF. DNA for the CDR3: TGCAGTGCTCGCACAGGGAACACTGAAGCTTTCTTT.

This clonotype has at least ten counts. The chain combines TRBV7-9 with TRBJ2-7, with 7 bases matching TRBD2. The V segment lost 0 bases and the J segment 0 bases; nucleotides outside the gene matches: 14. The germline V gene encodes CDR1 SEHNR and CDR2 FQNEAQ (reference sequence). The CDR3 is 19 amino acids. CDR3 sequence (DNA): TGTGCCAGCAGCTTAGCCCTATTGGAGGGCGCGGGGGACTCCTACGAGCAGTACTTC. Residues: CASSLALLEGAGDSYEQYF.

This clonotype has more than one count but fewer than ten. The rearrangement links TRBV7-2 to TRBJ1-1; D might be TRBD1 (5 bases). Deletions cut 1 base from V and 4 bases from J, with 13 bases between. This CDR3 has 15 amino acids. Germline CDR1 and CDR2: SGHTA and FQGNSA. CDR3 DNA: TGTGCCAGCAGCTTAGTCGGGGGTTCTCCCACTGAAGCTTTCTTT. Translation: CASSLVGGSPTEAFF.

In its sample, this clonotype was seen many times. The chain couples TRBV3-1 to TRBJ2-1, with TRBD2 matching 10 bases. Germline lookup yields CDR1 LGHDT and CDR2 YNNKEL (reference sequence). CDR3 length: 15 residues. Trimming at V came to 2 bases and at J to 7 bases, leaving 5 bases not matched to a gene. CDR3 nucleotides: TGTGCCAGCAGCCAAAGCGGGGGGGCCAGGAATGAGCAGTTCTTC. Translation gives CASSQSGGARNEQFF.

This chain connects TRBV9 to TRBJ2-4; no clear D. The CDR3 has 15 residues. Germline assignment: CDR1 SGDLS and CDR2 YYNGEE. Trimming removed 0 bases from V and 0 bases from J, with 7 bases in between. The CDR3 DNA is TGTGCCAGCAGCGTAGAACTATTAGCCAAAAACATTCAGTACTTC. Its protein is CASSVELLAKNIQYF. Full variable domain (remainder filled in from reference TRBV9 and TRBJ2-4): DSGVTQTPKHLITATGQRVTLRCSPRSGDLSVYWYQQSLDQGLQFLIQYYNGEERAKGNILERFSAQQFPDLHSELNLSSLELGDSALYFCASSVELLAKNIQYFGAGTRLSVL.

This clonotype was detected only a few times. The V and J genes are TRBV7-8 and TRBJ1-2; D is uncertain. V lost 5 bases and J lost 4, with 14 bases in between. The CDR3 contains 14 residues. The germline V gene has CDR1 SGHVS and CDR2 FQNEAQ. The CDR3 sequence is CASSRADVGYGYTF. CDR3 DNA: TGTGCCAGCAGCCGGGCGGACGTGGGCTATGGCTACACCTTC. The complete variable domain, with remaining parts taken from reference TRBV7-8 and TRBJ1-2, reads GAGVSQSPRYKVAKRGQDVALRCDPISGHVSLFWYQQALGQGPEFLTYFQNEAQLDKSGLPSDRFFAERPEGSVSTLKIQRTQQEDSAVYLCASSRADVGYGYTFGSGTRLTVV.

The chain has TRBV29-1 and TRBJ1-4, with no clear D. Germline CDR1 is SQVTM and CDR2 is ANQGSEA. The CDR3 sequence is 13 residues long. The V end lost 1 base, the J end lost 6 bases, and 9 bases lay between the germline ends. As DNA, the CDR3 is TGCAGCGTTGAAGTAAGGGCTGATGAAAAACTGTTTTTT. Its translation: CSVEVRADEKLFF. The whole variable domain, remainder taken from reference TRBV29-1 and TRBJ1-4, is SAVISQKPSRDICQRGTSLTIQCQVDSQVTMMFWYRQQPGQSLTLIATANQGSEATYESGFVIDKFPISRPNLTFSTLTVSNMSPEDSSIYLCSVEVRADEKLFFGSGTQLSVL.

This sequence joins TRBV25-1 and TRBJ1-5, with D unclear. The germline gives CDR1 MGHDK, CDR2 SYGVNS. The length of the CDR3 is 16 residues. V was shortened by 10 bases and J by 0 bases, with 19 bases between the two germline ends. CDR3: CATTLGSHYSNQPQHF. CDR3 coding DNA: TGTGCCACCACCCTAGGCAGCCACTATAGCAATCAGCCCCAGCATTTT.

V usage is TRBV15 and J usage is TRBJ1-2, with D maybe TRBD1 (5 bases). Trimming took 1 base from V and 3 from J, leaving 18 bases between them. Germline lookup yields CDR1 LNHNV and CDR2 YYDKDF (reference sequence). There are 17 residues in the CDR3. The chain's CDR3 is CATSRAWEGAVDYGYTF. Here the CDR3 DNA reads TGTGCCACCAGCAGAGCGTGGGAAGGGGCCGTTGACTATGGCTACACCTTC.

This clonotype has only a few counts. This chain uses TRBV7-2 with TRBJ1-5; possibly TRBD1 for D (6 bases). Germline CDR1 reads SGHTA; CDR2 reads FQGNSA. The CDR3 consists of 14 residues. V was shortened by 4 bases and J by 5 bases, with 12 bases between the two germline ends. The CDR3 bases are TGTGCCAGCAGCTCCCGGTCAGGGGATCAGCCCCAGCATTTT. It yields the protein CASSSRSGDQPQHF.

This clonotype has only a few counts. The chain links TRBV7-9 to TRBJ1-5; 11 bases are a match to TRBD1. CDR1 is SEHNR, CDR2 FQNEAQ, per germline (reference sequence). J lost 5 bases, V lost 4 bases, and 4 bases had no gene match. This CDR3 spans 15 amino acids. The CDR3 nucleotides are TGTGCCAGCAGCTGGGGGACAGGGGGGGATCAGCCCCAGCATTTT. Amino acid sequence: CASSWGTGGDQPQHF.